The clone carrying this T cell receptor beta chain showed up just a few times. Its antigen is still unknown. Deletions cut 8 bases from V and 7 bases from J, with 14 bases between. This CDR3 has 13 amino acids. The germline gives CDR1 SGHTA, CDR2 FQGNSA. The source of the sample is a study of CD8 T cells in ankylosing spondylitis. TCRdb reprocessed the 5' RACE reads with MiXCR, giving one entry per CDR3 protein. The table lists under 30,000 distinct CDR3 sequences, 7.9% of them singletons. Regarding the study as a whole: It appeared that ankylosing spondylitis blood was characterized by a TCR beta motif of seven or eight highly homologous variants. Reactive arthritis synovial fluid and blood previously showed some of these motif variants. Clones linked to disease were reported to show significant enrichment in matched ankylosing spondylitis synovial fluid.

The V gene is TRBV7-2, the J gene TRBJ2-2; D unclear. The receptor's source is a male donor with ankylosing spondylitis or in good health (not recorded which). The specimen was blood. CDR3 nucleotide sequence: TGTGCCAGCTACGAGACACGGTTCGGGGAGCTGTTTTTT. Protein sequence: CASYETRFGELFF.